The 25 T cell receptor beta chains below were found in one sample sequenced in a study of shared clonotypes between healthy human individuals. Measured with immunoSEQ multiplex PCR; TCRdb has only the in-frame clones, and not every one. Among about 2.3 million clones listed, under 95% were seen once. Sequenced material: naive CD4+ T cells from PBMCs. Subset of the sample: CD45RA+ positively selected. The receptors were gathered from a man aged 18 to 29 in good health. Some clones in this sample may be carry-over from other donors' samples.

The table lists this clone with a count of one. The CDR3 is CASSQDRTSGFYEQYF. The CDR3 DNA reads TGCGCCAGCAGCCAAGATAGGACTAGCGGTTTCTACGAGCAGTACTTC. V usage is TRBV4-1 and J usage is TRBJ2-5, with TRBD2 matching 10 bases. The better agreement between TRBJ2-7 and the DNA end casts doubt on the J call. This CDR3 spans 16 amino acids. Germline values: CDR1 MGHRA, CDR2 YSYEKL.

The chain is built from TRBV2 and TRBJ2-2, with TRBD2 matching over 8 bases. The germline gives CDR1 SNHLY, CDR2 FYNNEI. Unmatched junction bases numbered 7, after V lost 6 bases and J lost 4 bases. This CDR3 has 15 amino acids. The CDR3 DNA reads TGTGCCAGCAGGATCGAGCTAGCGGGCACCGGGGAGCTGTTTTTT. As protein: CASRIELAGTGELFF.

J is TRBJ1-4 and V is TRBV10-3; D is undetermined. CDR1 is ENHRY and CDR2 is SYGVKD in the germline V gene. V lost 10 bases to trimming and J lost 4 bases, with 13 bases between them. This CDR3 has 13 amino acids. The CDR3 reads CATQRALNEKLFF. CDR3 nucleotides: TGTGCCACCCAGAGGGCCCTTAATGAAAAACTGTTTTTT.

The chain joins TRBV2 to TRBJ1-5; a possible D gene is TRBD1 (5 bases). The V and J ends lost 7 bases and 5 bases respectively, with 12 bases between them. Germline CDR1 is SNHLY and CDR2 is FYNNEI. The CDR3 loop spans 13 amino acids. This chain's CDR3 is CASTGTMDQPQHF. CDR3 nucleotides: TGTGCCAGCACGGGGACTATGGATCAGCCCCAGCATTTT.

J is TRBJ2-2 and V is TRBV28; 9 nucleotides match TRBD1. The CDR3 extends over 14 amino acids. Germline trimming cut 6 bases from V and 6 bases from J; bases unmatched to any gene: 5. Germline loops: CDR1 MDHEN, CDR2 SYDVKM. CDR3 in amino acids: CASRTGGASGELFF. The CDR3 nucleotides read TGTGCCAGCAGAACAGGGGGCGCGTCCGGGGAGCTGTTTTTT.

This chain links TRBV28 with TRBJ1-1; D unresolved. Trimming took off 5 bases at V and 7 bases at J, with 8 bases between the two ends. The CDR3 consists of 11 residues. Looked up from germline, CDR1 is MDHEN and CDR2 is SYDVKM. The CDR3 region is CASSAAFEAFF. The DNA of the CDR3 is TGTGCCAGCAGTGCCGCATTTGAAGCTTTCTTT. Based on the CDR3 plus reference TRBV28 and TRBJ1-1, the full variable domain is DVKVTQSSRYLVKRTGEKVFLECVQDMDHENMFWYRQDPGLGLRLIYFSYDVKMKEKGDIPEGYSVSREKKERFSLILESASTNQTSMYLCASSAAFEAFFGQGTRLTVV.

The rearrangement links TRBV7-2 to TRBJ2-4; 7 bases are shared with TRBD2. V was clipped by 7 bases and J by 6 bases; unmatched bases: 12. This CDR3 is built from 15 residues. Germline V gives CDR1 SGHTA, CDR2 FQGNSA. In nucleotides, the CDR3 is TGTGCCAGCACCCCGTCTGGGACTAAGGGAAACATTCAGTACTTC. Protein sequence: CASTPSGTKGNIQYF. The full variable domain, rest sourced from reference TRBV7-2 and TRBJ2-4, is GAGVSQSPSNKVTEKGKDVELRCDPISGHTALYWYRQSLGQGLEFLIYFQGNSAPDKSGLPSDRFSAERTGGSVSTLTIQRTQQEDSAVYLCASTPSGTKGNIQYFGAGTRLSVL.

With respect to this clone: Other DNA sequences from this sample encode an identical CDR3 as well. The chain recombines TRBV7-9 with TRBJ2-7; no clear D. The germline V gene encodes CDR1 SEHNR and CDR2 FQNEAQ (reference sequence). The CDR3 covers 14 residues. Trimming pared 2 bases from V and 0 bases from J, leaving 8 bases between. CDR3 DNA sequence: TGTGCCAGCAGCTTAACCTCTGGCTCCTACGAGCAGTACTTC. This encodes CASSLTSGSYEQYF.

The chain couples TRBV7-3 to TRBJ2-3; TRBD1 aligns across 8 bases. J lost 3 bases, V lost 2 bases, and 4 bases had no gene match. CDR1 and CDR2 (germline): SGHTA, FQGTGA. The CDR3 has 15 amino acids. The CDR3 is CASSLSQGATDTQYF. CDR3 nucleotide sequence: TGTGCCAGCAGCTTATCTCAGGGGGCAACAGATACGCAGTATTTT.

This rearrangement joins TRBV27 to TRBJ2-5, with 8 bases identical to TRBD2. V was clipped by 9 bases and J by 3 bases; unmatched bases: 9. The CDR3 has 14 amino acids. CDR1 and CDR2 (germline): MNHEY, SMNVEV (reference sequence). This CDR3 reads CARPRLAIKETQYF. CDR3 nucleotides: TGTGCCAGACCACGACTAGCGATAAAAGAGACCCAGTACTTC.

The rearrangement uses TRBV6-7 and TRBJ1-1; D gene unclear. TRBV6-7 is identified as an open reading frame with a role that is uncertain. The CDR3 is made up of 9 amino acids. V lost 10 bases and J lost 8, with 8 bases in between. The CDR3 loop reads CAIPGEAFF. The CDR3 DNA reads as TGTGCCATCCCGGGGGAAGCTTTCTTT.

The chain uses TRBV7-8 and TRBJ1-2, with D possibly matching TRBD1 (5 bases). Germline CDR1 SGHVS, CDR2 FQNEAQ. With 2 bases removed from V and 8 bases from J, the gap between germline ends came to 12 bases. CDR3 length equals 13 residues. The DNA of the CDR3 is TGTGCCAGCAGCTTAACCAGGGATGGCGGCTACACCTTC. As protein: CASSLTRDGGYTF.

The V gene is TRBV7-7, the J gene TRBJ2-5, with D unclear. The CDR3 extends over 15 amino acids. Germline values: CDR1 SSHAT, CDR2 FNYEAQ (reference sequence). V was cut by 5 bases and J by 1 base, with 14 bases left in between. CDR3 bases: TGTGCCAGCAGCCGACTGGACGGAACCCAAGAGACCCAGTACTTC. Residues: CASSRLDGTQETQYF.

J is TRBJ2-5 and V is TRBV9, with no clear D. The CDR3 consists of 14 residues. Trimming stripped 0 bases from V and 5 bases from J, with 11 bases between. Per the germline V gene, CDR1 is SGDLS and CDR2 is YYNGEE. CDR3 sequence: CASSVGPASETQYF. CDR3 in DNA: TGTGCCAGCAGCGTAGGCCCGGCCTCTGAGACCCAGTACTTC.

This clone was seen just once. This sequence may be a read error, since a much larger clone differs from it by one base. Different DNA sequences within this sample yield the same CDR3. The gene calls are TRBV5-1 and TRBJ2-3; D gene ambiguous. Trimming left V 5 bases short and J 2 bases short, with 3 bases between. Germline CDR1 and CDR2: SGHRS and YFSETQ. The CDR3 loop spans 11 amino acids. Here the CDR3 DNA reads TGCGCCAGCAGTTTCACAGATACGCAGTATTTT. It specifies CASSFTDTQYF.

This clone was picked up one time. The chain is built from TRBV7-8 and TRBJ2-7, with TRBD2 matching 16 bases. The V gene's germline CDR1 is SGHVS and CDR2 FQNEAQ. The CDR3 length is 17 residues. V was pared by 4 bases and J by 4 bases, with 7 bases of the junction left unmatched. For the CDR3, the DNA is TGTGCCAGCAGCTGGGGACTAGCGGGAGGGTTAAAGTACGAGCAGTACTTC. Encoded protein: CASSWGLAGGLKYEQYF.

The chain combines TRBV6-1 with TRBJ2-5, with a tentative D call TRBD2 (6 bases). The germline V gene encodes CDR1 MNHNS and CDR2 SASEGT. V lost 6 bases to trimming and J lost 5 bases, with 13 bases between them. The CDR3 runs 13 residues. DNA for the CDR3: TGTGCCAGCAGGCCCGGGACTTCGGAGACCCAGTACTTC. It yields the protein CASRPGTSETQYF.

The chain employs TRBV6-1 and TRBJ2-1, with TRBD1 as a possible D gene (5 bases). CDR3 length: 15 residues. Germline CDR1 MNHNS, CDR2 SASEGT. Trimming pared 2 bases from V and 3 bases from J, leaving 11 bases between. In DNA form, the CDR3 reads TGTGCCAGCAGTGAATCAGGGCGGAACTACAATGAGCAGTTCTTC. It specifies CASSESGRNYNEQFF.

The chain uses TRBV28 and TRBJ2-1; TRBD2 agrees at 14 bases. Germline-derived CDR1 and CDR2 are MDHEN and SYDVKM. The CDR3 has 17 amino acids. Germline trimming cut 6 bases from V and 2 bases from J; bases unmatched to any gene: 6. CDR3 protein: CASSGLAGGFAYNEQFF. CDR3 coding DNA: TGTGCCAGCAGCGGACTAGCGGGAGGTTTTGCCTACAATGAGCAGTTCTTC.

CDR3 bases: TGTGCCAGCACGGCGACGCATGAGCAGTTCTTC. It translates to CASTATHEQFF. The rearrangement links TRBV25-1 to TRBJ2-1; D gene ambiguous. Germline CDR1 is MGHDK and CDR2 is SYGVNS. The V end was cut by 7 bases, the J end by 8 bases, with 9 bases between. CDR3 length: 11 residues.

The chain recombines TRBV28 with TRBJ1-2, with D unresolved. Per the germline V gene, CDR1 is MDHEN and CDR2 is SYDVKM. V lost 2 bases and J lost 0, with 10 bases in between. There are 15 residues in the CDR3. CDR3 residues: CASSLDSKANYGYTF. The DNA of the CDR3 is TGTGCCAGCAGTTTAGACTCCAAAGCTAACTATGGCTACACCTTC.

Concerning this clone itself: This sample includes further DNA sequences coding for the same CDR3. The J gene is TRBJ2-3, the V gene TRBV4-1; D is tentatively TRBD1 or TRBD2 (6 bases each). The V end was cut by 0 bases, the J end by 6 bases, with 7 bases between. Germline CDR1 is MGHRA and CDR2 is YSYEKL. The CDR3 runs 13 residues. In DNA form, the CDR3 reads TGCGCCAGCAGCCAAGAAGGGGGGGATACGCAGTATTTT. This sequence encodes CASSQEGGDTQYF.

This clone was seen just once. The rearrangement joins TRBV6-1 to TRBJ2-1; D not certain. The CDR3 has 13 residues. Germline assignment: CDR1 MNHNS and CDR2 SASEGT. V shed 6 bases and J shed 6 bases, with 12 bases lying between them. Here the CDR3 reads CASRYDWVNEQFF. The CDR3 DNA sequence: TGTGCCAGCAGATATGACTGGGTCAATGAGCAGTTCTTC.

The chain is built from TRBV7-9 and TRBJ2-1, with unresolved D. With 5 bases removed from V and 14 bases from J, the gap between germline ends came to 19 bases. The CDR3 length is 13 residues. Looked up from germline, CDR1 is SEHNR and CDR2 is FQNEAQ (reference sequence). CDR3 sequence reads: CASSPGSHRPKFF. CDR3 bases: TGTGCCAGCAGCCCCGGCTCACATCGGCCCAAGTTCTTC.

J is TRBJ1-3 and V is TRBV29-1; D remains ambiguous. Trimming pared 2 bases from V and 4 bases from J, leaving 6 bases between. This CDR3 is built from 12 residues. Looked up from germline, CDR1 is SQVTM and CDR2 is ANQGSEA. The CDR3 DNA reads TGCAGCGTTGAAATCGCCGGAAACACCATATATTTT. Translated: CSVEIAGNTIYF.